This TCR beta chain was documented in a study of OX40 agonist ivuxolimab in advanced cancers. With regard to the full study: Ivuxolimab was an agonistic, fully human IgG2 monoclonal antibody directed against OX40 (CD134), a costimulatory receptor. Intravenous ivuxolimab was administered to patients every 2 weeks at six dose levels: 0.01, 0.1, 0.3, 1.5, 3 and 10 mg/kg. Of the roughly 52 dose-escalation patients, hepatocellular carcinoma was present in about 20, melanoma in some 15, renal cell carcinoma in 9 and head and neck cancer in 9. A male proportion of 70% to 90% and a mean age of about 60 years, ranging from about 23 to 90, were recorded for the dose-escalation cohort. Prior anti-PD-1, anti-PD-L1 or anti-CTLA-4 therapy was permitted, and checkpoint inhibitors had been received by roughly two fifths of dose-escalation patients. Partial responses occurred in three dose-escalation patients: two with cutaneous melanoma and one with hepatocellular carcinoma. Peripheral TCRbeta sequencing aimed to test whether ivuxolimab altered TCR sequence diversity and caused clonal T-cell expansion. The paper covers the monotherapy dose-escalation part of the phase I ivuxolimab trial, which included N of about 51 patients.

For sequencing of the TCRbeta CDR3 region, genomic DNA was extracted from the sorted cells. The immunoSEQ Assay was used to sequence the TCRbeta CDR3 regions. What TCRdb holds here is the immuneACCESS table cut down to in-frame rearrangements. Part of the clones is not present; checked against another copy, under half of the missing clones reflect an unresolved V gene, and the others are unexplained. This sample has about 73,000 clones in its table, and about 93% of those were observed once. Together, the top ten hold roughly 0.54% of the sample. Points the paper makes about the study in general: Low levels of normalized T-cell clonal expansion were also seen in some patients who did not respond. On average, CD8+ T cells showed more expanded clones than CD4+ T cells after ivuxolimab. At doses of 0.1 to 3.0 mg/kg, clonal expansion of both CD4+ and CD8+ T cells in blood was seen between baseline and week 6. In the 0.1-3.0 mg/kg groups, partial responders had among the lowest normalized peripheral clonal expansion, particularly in CD8+ T cells. The antigen specificity of the clonally expanded peripheral T cells was not determined.

Points on this clone: Its specific antigen is unknown. Base-call qualities are not available, and no considerably larger clone is one nucleotide away.

The CDR3 starts with the cysteine, ends with the phenylalanine, and has 15 residues. Solely the CDR3 DNA is kept, with 45 bases framed from the first base. Sequences MDHEN (CDR1) and SYDVKM (CDR2) are obtained from the germline V gene. A distance of 16 bases separates the germline ends of V and J, which lose 4 bases and 4 bases respectively. Patients with autoimmune disease history or receiving systemic immunosuppression were excluded from the trial. Peripheral blood for TCR sequencing was collected from all dose cohorts at baseline, on cycle 4 day 1, and on cycle 7 day 1. Samples were obtained from an open-label, multicenter, first-in-human phase I dose-escalation trial of ivuxolimab. Adults with locally advanced or metastatic melanoma, renal cell carcinoma, hepatocellular carcinoma or head and neck squamous cell carcinoma were enrolled in the trial. CD4+ and CD8+ T cells were sorted separately from peripheral blood before TCR sequencing.

This specimen consisted of CD4+ or CD8+ T cells sorted from blood, obtained in a trial of the OX40 agonist ivuxolimab. This receptor was taken from an adult with an advanced solid tumor such as melanoma, head and neck, liver or kidney cancer. The rearranged chain carries TRBV28 and TRBJ1-2; no D gene can be assigned with confidence. Read as DNA, the sequence is TGTGCCAGCAGTTCCCCAGGAGAGGCAATCTATGGCTACACCTTC. Translated, it reads CASSSPGEAIYGYTF.